This TCR beta chain originates from a study of technical replicates of blood from several donors. Repertoires were generated with immunoSEQ multiplex PCR, while TCRdb's copy carries only in-frame clones and drops some. Here the sample spans about 74,000 clones, approximately 95% being singletons. CDR3 length equals 10 residues. Germline V gives CDR1 SNHLY, CDR2 FYNNEI. V dropped 8 bases and J dropped 8 bases, with 7 bases sitting between them. The chain carries TRBV2 and TRBJ2-1, with a weak D call TRBD2 (5 bases). The sample consisted of T cells isolated from PBMCs. This receptor was obtained from a human donor in good health. This CDR3 is CASWGDEQFF. For the CDR3, the DNA is TGTGCCAGCTGGGGAGATGAGCAGTTCTTC.